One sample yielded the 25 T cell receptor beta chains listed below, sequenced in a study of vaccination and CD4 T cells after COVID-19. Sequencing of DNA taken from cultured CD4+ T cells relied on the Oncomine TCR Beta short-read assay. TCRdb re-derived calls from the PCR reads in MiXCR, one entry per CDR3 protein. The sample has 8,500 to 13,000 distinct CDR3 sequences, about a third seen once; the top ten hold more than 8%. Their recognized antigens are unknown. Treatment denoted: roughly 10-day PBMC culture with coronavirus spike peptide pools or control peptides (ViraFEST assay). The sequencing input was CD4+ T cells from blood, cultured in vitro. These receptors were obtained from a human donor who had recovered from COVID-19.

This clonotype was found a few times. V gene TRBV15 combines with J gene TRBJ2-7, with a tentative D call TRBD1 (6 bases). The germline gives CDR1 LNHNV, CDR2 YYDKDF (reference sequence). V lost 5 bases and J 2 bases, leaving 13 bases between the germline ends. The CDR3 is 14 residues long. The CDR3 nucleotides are TGTGCCACCAGCCCTGGACAGCCCCCCTACGAGCAGTACTTC. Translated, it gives CATSPGQPPYEQYF.

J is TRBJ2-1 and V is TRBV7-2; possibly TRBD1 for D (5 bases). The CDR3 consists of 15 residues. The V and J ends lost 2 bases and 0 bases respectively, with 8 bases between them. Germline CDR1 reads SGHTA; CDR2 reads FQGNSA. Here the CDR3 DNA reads TGTGCCAGCAGCTTACAGGGTAGCTCCTACAATGAGCAGTTCTTC. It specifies CASSLQGSSYNEQFF.

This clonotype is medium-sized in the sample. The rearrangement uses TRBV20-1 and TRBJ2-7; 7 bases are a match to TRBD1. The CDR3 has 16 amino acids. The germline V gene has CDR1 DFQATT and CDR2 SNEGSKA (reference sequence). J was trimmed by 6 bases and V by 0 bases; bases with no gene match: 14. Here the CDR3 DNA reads TGCAGTGCTAGAGATCCCACCGACAGGGACGGGTCCGAGCAGTACTTC. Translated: CSARDPTDRDGSEQYF.

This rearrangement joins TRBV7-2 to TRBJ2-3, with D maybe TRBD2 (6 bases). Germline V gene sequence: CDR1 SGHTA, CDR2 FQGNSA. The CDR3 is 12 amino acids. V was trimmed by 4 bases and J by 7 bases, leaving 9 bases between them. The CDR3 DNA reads TGTGCCAGCAGCTCCGGGGGTTATACGCAGTATTTT. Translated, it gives CASSSGGYTQYF.

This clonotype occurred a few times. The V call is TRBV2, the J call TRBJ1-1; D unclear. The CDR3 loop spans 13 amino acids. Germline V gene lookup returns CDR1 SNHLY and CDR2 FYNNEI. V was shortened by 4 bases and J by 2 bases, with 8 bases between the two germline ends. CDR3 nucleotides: TGTGCCAGCAGTGCCTTGCTTAACACTGAAGCTTTCTTT. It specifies CASSALLNTEAFF.

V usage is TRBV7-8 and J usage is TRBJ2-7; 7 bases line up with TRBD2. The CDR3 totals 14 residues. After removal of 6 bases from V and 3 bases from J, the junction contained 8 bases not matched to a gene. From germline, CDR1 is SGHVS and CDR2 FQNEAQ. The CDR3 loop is CASSHSGADYEQYF. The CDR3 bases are TGTGCCAGCAGTCACAGCGGGGCTGACTACGAGCAGTACTTC.

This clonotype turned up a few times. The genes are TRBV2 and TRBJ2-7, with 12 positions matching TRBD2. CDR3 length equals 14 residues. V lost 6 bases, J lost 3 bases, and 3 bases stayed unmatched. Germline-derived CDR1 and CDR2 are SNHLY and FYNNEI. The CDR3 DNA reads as TGTGCCAGCAGGCGGACTAGCGGGGTCTACGAGCAGTACTTC. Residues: CASRRTSGVYEQYF. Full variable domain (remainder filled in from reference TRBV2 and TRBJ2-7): EPEVTQTPSHQVTQMGQEVILRCVPISNHLYFYWYRQILGQKVEFLVSFYNNEISEKSEIFDDQFSVERPDGSNFTLKIRSTKLEDSAMYFCASRRTSGVYEQYFGPGTRLTVT.

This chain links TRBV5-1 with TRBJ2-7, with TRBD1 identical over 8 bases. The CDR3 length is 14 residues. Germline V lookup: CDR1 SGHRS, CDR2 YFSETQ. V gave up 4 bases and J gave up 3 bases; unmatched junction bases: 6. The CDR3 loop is CASSNTGGNYEQYF. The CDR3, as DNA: TGCGCCAGCAGCAATACAGGGGGGAACTACGAGCAGTACTTC.

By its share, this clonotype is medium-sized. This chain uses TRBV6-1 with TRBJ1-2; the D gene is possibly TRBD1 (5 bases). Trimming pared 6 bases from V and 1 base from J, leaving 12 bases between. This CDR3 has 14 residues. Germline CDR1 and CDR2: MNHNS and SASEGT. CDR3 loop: CASRPDSLNYGYTF. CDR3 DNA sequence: TGTGCCAGCAGACCTGACAGCCTTAACTATGGCTACACCTTC.

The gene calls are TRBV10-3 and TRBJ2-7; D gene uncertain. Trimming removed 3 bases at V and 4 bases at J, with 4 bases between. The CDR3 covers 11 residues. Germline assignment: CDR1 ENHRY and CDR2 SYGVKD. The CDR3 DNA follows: TGTGCCATCAGTGACCTGTACGAGCAGTACTTC. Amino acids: CAISDLYEQYF.

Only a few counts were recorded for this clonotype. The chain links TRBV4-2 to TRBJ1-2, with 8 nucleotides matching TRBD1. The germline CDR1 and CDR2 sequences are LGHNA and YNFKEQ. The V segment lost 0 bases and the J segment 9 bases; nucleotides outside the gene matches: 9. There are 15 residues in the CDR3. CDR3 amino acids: CASSQDLPHRGSYTF. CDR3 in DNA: TGTGCCAGCAGCCAAGATCTTCCCCACAGGGGGAGCTACACCTTC.

CDR3: CASTKGQWVGEQYF. The CDR3 nucleotides are TGTGCCAGCACCAAGGGACAGTGGGTTGGAGAGCAGTACTTC. The chain uses TRBV2 and TRBJ2-7; 7 nucleotides agree with TRBD1. Losses at the gene ends were 7 bases for V and 7 bases for J; bases not matched to a gene: 13. The CDR3 contains 14 residues. Germline V gene lookup returns CDR1 SNHLY and CDR2 FYNNEI.

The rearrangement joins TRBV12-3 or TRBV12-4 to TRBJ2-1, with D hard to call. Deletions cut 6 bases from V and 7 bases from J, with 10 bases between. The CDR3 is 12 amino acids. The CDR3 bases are TGTGCCAGCAGGGAGCTGGGTAATGAGCAGTTCTTC. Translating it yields CASRELGNEQFF.

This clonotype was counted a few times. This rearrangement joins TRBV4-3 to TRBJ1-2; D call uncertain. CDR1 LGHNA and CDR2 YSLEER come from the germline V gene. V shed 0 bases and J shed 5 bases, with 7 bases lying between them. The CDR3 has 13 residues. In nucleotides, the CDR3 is TGCGCCAGCAGCCAAGATGGACCATATGGCTACACCTTC. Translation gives CASSQDGPYGYTF.

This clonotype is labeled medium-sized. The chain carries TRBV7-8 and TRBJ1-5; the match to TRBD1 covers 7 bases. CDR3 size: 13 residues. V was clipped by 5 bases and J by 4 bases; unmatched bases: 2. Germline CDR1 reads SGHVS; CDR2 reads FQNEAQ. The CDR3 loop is CASSRDRNQPQHF. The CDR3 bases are TGTGCCAGCAGCAGGGACAGAAATCAGCCCCAGCATTTT.

CDR3 sequence reads: CASRGGPNYGYTF. The CDR3 DNA is TGTGCCAGTAGAGGTGGCCCTAACTATGGCTACACCTTC. The V gene is TRBV2, the J gene TRBJ1-2; the D is unclear. Germline loops: CDR1 SNHLY, CDR2 FYNNEI. The V gene lost 9 bases and the J gene lost 0 bases, with 11 bases spanning the gap. The CDR3 extends over 13 amino acids.

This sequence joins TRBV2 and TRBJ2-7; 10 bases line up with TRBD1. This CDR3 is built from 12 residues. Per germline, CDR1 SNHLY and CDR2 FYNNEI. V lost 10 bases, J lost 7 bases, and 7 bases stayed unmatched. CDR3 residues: CAIQGQGREQYF. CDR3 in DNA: TGTGCCATCCAGGGACAGGGGAGGGAGCAGTACTTC. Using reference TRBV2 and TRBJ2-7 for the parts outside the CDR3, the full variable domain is EPEVTQTPSHQVTQMGQEVILRCVPISNHLYFYWYRQILGQKVEFLVSFYNNEISEKSEIFDDQFSVERPDGSNFTLKIRSTKLEDSAMYFCAIQGQGREQYFGPGTRLTVT.

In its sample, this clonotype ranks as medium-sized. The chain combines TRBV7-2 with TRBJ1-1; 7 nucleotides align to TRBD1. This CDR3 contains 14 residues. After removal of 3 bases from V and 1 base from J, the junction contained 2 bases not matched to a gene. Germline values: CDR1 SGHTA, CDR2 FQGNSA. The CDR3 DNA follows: TGTGCCAGCAGCTTTAGACAGGGGAACACTGAAGCTTTCTTT. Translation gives CASSFRQGNTEAFF.

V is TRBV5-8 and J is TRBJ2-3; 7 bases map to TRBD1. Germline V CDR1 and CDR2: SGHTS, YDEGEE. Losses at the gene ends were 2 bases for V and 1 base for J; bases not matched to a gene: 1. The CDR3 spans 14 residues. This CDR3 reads CASSFDRGTDTQYF. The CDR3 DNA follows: TGTGCCAGCAGCTTCGACAGGGGCACAGATACGCAGTATTTT.

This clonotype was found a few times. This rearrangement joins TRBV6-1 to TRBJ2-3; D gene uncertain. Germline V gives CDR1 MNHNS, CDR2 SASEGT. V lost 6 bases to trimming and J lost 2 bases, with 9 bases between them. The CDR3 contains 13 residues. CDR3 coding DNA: TGTGCCAGCAGACGTCCCCCCACAGATACGCAGTATTTT. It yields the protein CASRRPPTDTQYF.

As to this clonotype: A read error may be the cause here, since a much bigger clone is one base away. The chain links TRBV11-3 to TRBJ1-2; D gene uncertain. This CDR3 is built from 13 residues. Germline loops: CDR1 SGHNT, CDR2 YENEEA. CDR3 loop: CVSSKTYNYGYTF. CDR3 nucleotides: TGTGTCAGCAGCAAAACGTATAACTATGGCTACACCTTC.

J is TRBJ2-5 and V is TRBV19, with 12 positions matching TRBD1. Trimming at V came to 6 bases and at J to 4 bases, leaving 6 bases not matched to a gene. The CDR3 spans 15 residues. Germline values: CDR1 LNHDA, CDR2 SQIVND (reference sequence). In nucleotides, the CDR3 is TGTGCCAGTAGCTCCCGGGACAGGGGGCGAGAGACCCAGTACTTC. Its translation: CASSSRDRGRETQYF.

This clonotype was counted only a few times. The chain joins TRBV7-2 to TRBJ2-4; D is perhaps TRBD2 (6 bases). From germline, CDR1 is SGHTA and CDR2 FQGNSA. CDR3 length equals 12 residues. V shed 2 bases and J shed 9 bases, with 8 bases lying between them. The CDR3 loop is CASSLPGGIQYF. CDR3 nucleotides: TGTGCCAGCAGCTTACCCGGGGGCATTCAGTACTTC.

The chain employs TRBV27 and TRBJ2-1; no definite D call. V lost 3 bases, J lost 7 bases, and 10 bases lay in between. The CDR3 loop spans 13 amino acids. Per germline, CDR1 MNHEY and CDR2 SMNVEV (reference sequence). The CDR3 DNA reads TGTGCCAGCAGTTTTACTAAGTGGAATGAGCAGTTCTTC. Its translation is CASSFTKWNEQFF.

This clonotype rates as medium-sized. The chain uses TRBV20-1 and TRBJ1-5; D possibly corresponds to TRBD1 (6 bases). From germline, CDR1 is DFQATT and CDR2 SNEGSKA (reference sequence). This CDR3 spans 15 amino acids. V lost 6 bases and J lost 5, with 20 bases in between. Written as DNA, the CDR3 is TGCAGTGCCCTACGCCTCAGGGGAGGGGATCAGCCCCAGCATTTT. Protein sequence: CSALRLRGGDQPQHF.